These 8 T cell receptor beta chains came from one sample sequenced in a study of control samples from healthy donors and cancer patients. Sequencing was performed with immunoSEQ multiplex PCR; in TCRdb, only in-frame clones are kept and a portion is missing. The sample records almost 95,000 clones, 90% being singletons. Sample: blood. These receptors originate from a woman younger than 35 in good health.

The gene calls are TRBV5-1 and TRBJ1-2; no clear D gene. V was trimmed by 4 bases and J by 7 bases, leaving 23 bases between them. Looked up from germline, CDR1 is SGHRS and CDR2 is YFSETQ. This CDR3 spans 16 amino acids. CDR3 loop: CASSLRWAGSGPGYTF. In nucleotides, the CDR3 is TGCGCCAGCAGCCTCCGTTGGGCGGGGTCTGGACCTGGCTACACCTTC.

The genes are TRBV9 and TRBJ2-7; D possibly corresponds to TRBD1 (6 bases). Trimming took off 4 bases at V and 4 bases at J, with 12 bases between the two ends. The CDR3 sequence is 13 residues long. Germline lookup yields CDR1 SGDLS and CDR2 YYNGEE. For the CDR3, the DNA is TGTGCCAGCAGCCAACAGGGCTCGTACGAGCAGTACTTC. Translation gives CASSQQGSYEQYF.

This chain connects TRBV4-1 to TRBJ1-5; D remains unclear. Germline-derived CDR1 and CDR2 are MGHRA and YSYEKL. Deletions cut 0 bases from V and 7 bases from J, with 7 bases between. The CDR3 spans 13 residues. The DNA for the CDR3 is TGCGCCAGCAGCCAAGATCAGAGCCAGCCCCAGCATTTT. Its protein product is CASSQDQSQPQHF.

This rearrangement joins TRBV29-1 to TRBJ2-1, with TRBD2 as a possible D gene (6 bases). This CDR3 has 16 amino acids. The V end lost 4 bases, the J end lost 3 bases, and 19 bases lay between the germline ends. The germline V gene has CDR1 SQVTM and CDR2 ANQGSEA. The CDR3 spells CSVVEEGPILYNEQFF. For the CDR3, the DNA is TGCAGCGTTGTGGAGGAGGGGCCGATTCTCTACAATGAGCAGTTCTTC.

A word on this clone: A junction end diverges from the germline sequence, so it may reflect a read error. Other DNA sequences within the sample encode an identical CDR3. V usage is TRBV6-5 and J usage is TRBJ1-1, with TRBD1 matching over 8 bases. This CDR3 region has 12 residues. CDR1 MNHEY and CDR2 SVGAGI come from the germline V gene. In nucleotides, the CDR3 is TGCGCCAGCAGCAGACAGGGGTATGAGGCTTTCTTT. It codes for CASSRQGYEAFF.

This clone occurred a few times. This sequence joins TRBV6-5 and TRBJ1-2; 7 bases agree with TRBD1. CDR1 and CDR2 from the germline V gene are MNHEY and SVGAGI. V gave up 6 bases and J gave up 4 bases; unmatched junction bases: 5. This CDR3 is built from 13 residues. CDR3 coding DNA: TGTGCCAGCAGGCCCCGGGACAGCTATGGCTACACCTTC. Protein sequence: CASRPRDSYGYTF.

The V and J genes are TRBV19 and TRBJ2-3; 10 nucleotides agree with TRBD1. This CDR3 is built from 15 residues. V lost 5 bases to trimming and J lost 4 bases; unmatched junction nucleotides: 6. The germline V gene encodes CDR1 LNHDA and CDR2 SQIVND (reference sequence). DNA of the CDR3: TGTGCCAGTAGTGCGCGGGGACAGGGGCCAGATACGCAGTATTTT. It is translated as CASSARGQGPDTQYF. Using reference TRBV19 and TRBJ2-3 for the parts outside the CDR3, the full variable domain is DGGITQSPKYLFRKEGQNVTLSCEQNLNHDAMYWYRQDPGQGLRLIYYSQIVNDFQKGDIAEGYSVSREKKESFPLTVTSAQKNPTAFYLCASSARGQGPDTQYFGPGTRLTVL.

The CDR3 bases are TGTGCCAGCAGTGAAGCATACCTTGGAGGGACTGAAGCTTTCTTT. Its translation: CASSEAYLGGTEAFF. The rearrangement links TRBV6-1 to TRBJ1-1; D ambiguous. The CDR3 covers 15 residues. Germline CDR1 is MNHNS and CDR2 is SASEGT. V gave up 0 bases and J gave up 5 bases, with 13 bases separating them.